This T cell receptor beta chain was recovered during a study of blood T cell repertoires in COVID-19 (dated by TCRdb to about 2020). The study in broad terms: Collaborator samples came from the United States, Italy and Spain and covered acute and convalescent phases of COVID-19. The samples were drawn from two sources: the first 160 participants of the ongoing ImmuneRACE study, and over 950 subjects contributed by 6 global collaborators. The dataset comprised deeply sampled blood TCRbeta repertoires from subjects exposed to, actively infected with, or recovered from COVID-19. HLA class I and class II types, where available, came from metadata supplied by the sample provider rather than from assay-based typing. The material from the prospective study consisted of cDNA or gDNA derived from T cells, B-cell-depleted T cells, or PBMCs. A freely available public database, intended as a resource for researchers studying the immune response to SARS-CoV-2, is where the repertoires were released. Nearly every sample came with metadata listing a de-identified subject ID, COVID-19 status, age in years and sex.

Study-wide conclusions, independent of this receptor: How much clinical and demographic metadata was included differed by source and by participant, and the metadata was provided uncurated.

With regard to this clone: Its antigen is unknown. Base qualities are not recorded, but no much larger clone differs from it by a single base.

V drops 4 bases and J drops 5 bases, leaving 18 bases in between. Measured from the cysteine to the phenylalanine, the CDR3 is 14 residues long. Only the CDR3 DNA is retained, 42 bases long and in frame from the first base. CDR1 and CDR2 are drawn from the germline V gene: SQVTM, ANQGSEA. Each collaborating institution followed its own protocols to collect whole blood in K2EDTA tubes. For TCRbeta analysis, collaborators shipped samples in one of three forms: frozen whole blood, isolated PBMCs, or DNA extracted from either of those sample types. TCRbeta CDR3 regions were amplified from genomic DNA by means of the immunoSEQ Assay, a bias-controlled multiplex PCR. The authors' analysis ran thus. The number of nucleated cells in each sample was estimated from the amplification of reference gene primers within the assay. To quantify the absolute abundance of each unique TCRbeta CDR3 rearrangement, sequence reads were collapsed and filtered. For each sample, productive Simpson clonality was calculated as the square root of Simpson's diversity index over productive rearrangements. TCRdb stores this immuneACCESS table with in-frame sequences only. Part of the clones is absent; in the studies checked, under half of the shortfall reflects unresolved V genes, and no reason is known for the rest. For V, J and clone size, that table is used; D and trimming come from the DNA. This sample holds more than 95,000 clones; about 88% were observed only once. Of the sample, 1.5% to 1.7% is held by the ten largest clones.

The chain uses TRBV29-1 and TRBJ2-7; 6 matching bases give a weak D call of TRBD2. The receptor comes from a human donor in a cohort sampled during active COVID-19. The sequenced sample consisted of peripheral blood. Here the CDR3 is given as CSVGRESSIHEQYF. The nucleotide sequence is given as TGCAGCGTTGGGAGGGAATCATCCATCCACGAGCAGTACTTC.